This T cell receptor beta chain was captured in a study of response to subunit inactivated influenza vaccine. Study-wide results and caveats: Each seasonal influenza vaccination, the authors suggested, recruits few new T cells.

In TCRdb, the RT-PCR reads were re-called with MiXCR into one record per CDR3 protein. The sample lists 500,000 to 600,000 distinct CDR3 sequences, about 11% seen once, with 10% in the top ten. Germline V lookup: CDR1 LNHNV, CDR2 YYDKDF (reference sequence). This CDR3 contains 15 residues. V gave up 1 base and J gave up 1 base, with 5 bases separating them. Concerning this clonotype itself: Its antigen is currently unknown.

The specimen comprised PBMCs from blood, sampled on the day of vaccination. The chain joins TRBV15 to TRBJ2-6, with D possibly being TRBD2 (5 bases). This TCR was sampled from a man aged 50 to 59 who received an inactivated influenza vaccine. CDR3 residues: CATSRGGSGANVLTF. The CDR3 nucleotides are TGTGCCACCAGCAGAGGAGGGTCTGGGGCCAACGTCCTGACTTTC.